These 3 T cell receptor beta chains were all obtained from the same sample, sequenced in a study of identical twins. TCRdb analysed the 5' RACE reads with MiXCR anew, one entry per CDR3 protein. The sample lists 420,000 or so distinct CDR3 sequences; less than 20% were seen once. The sample consisted of naive T cells sorted from blood. The source is a man between 45 and 60 years old in good health.

This clonotype came up a few times. The chain combines TRBV10-3 with TRBJ2-1, with 8 bases aligning to TRBD2. Per the germline V gene, CDR1 is ENHRY and CDR2 is SYGVKD. The CDR3 loop spans 14 amino acids. After removal of 3 bases from V and 7 bases from J, the junction contained 5 bases not matched to a gene. CDR3 protein: CAISDWGTRNEQFF. CDR3 sequence (DNA): TGTGCCATCAGTGATTGGGGGACTAGGAATGAGCAGTTCTTC.

V is TRBV5-1 and J is TRBJ1-6; D not certain. The germline gives CDR1 SGHRS, CDR2 YFSETQ. With 3 bases removed from V and 4 bases from J, the gap between germline ends came to 11 bases. The CDR3 is made up of 15 amino acids. The CDR3 DNA follows: TGCGCCAGCAGCTCTGAAGGCGTTTATAATTCACCCCTCCACTTT. Translating gives CASSSEGVYNSPLHF.

This clonotype was detected a few times. This rearrangement joins TRBV9 to TRBJ2-2, with D possibly being TRBD1 or TRBD2 (5 bases each). CDR3 size: 16 residues. Germline V CDR1 and CDR2: SGDLS, YYNGEE. V lost 0 bases to trimming and J lost 5 bases, with 14 bases between them. The CDR3 DNA follows: TGTGCCAGCAGCGTAGAGGGACCTAGTGGGACCGGGGAGCTGTTTTTT. It specifies CASSVEGPSGTGELFF.